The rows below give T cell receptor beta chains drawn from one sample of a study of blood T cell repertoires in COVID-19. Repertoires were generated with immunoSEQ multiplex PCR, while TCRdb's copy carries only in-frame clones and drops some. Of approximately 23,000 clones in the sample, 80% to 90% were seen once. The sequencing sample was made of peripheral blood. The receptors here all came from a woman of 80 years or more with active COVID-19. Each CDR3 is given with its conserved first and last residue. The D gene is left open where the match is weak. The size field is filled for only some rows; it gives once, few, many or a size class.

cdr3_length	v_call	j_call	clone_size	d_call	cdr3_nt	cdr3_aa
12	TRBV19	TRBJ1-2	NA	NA	TGTGCCAGTTCAGACAGGCCCCATGGCTACACCTTC	CASSDRPHGYTF
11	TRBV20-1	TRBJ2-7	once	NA	TGCAGTGCTACCGGTTCCTACGAGCAGTACTTC	CSATGSYEQYF
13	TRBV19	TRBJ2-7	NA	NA	TGTGCCAGTAGTTCGACAGACTTTTACGAGCAGTACTTC	CASSSTDFYEQYF
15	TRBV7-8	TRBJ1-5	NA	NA	TGTGCCAGCAGCTTAGCTTGGCCCTCTAATCAGCCCCAGCATTTT	CASSLAWPSNQPQHF
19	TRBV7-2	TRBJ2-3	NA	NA	TGTGCCAGCAGCTCCCAGGGGGCCAGTACGGGAGGTAGCACAGATACGCAGTATTTT	CASSSQGASTGGSTDTQYF
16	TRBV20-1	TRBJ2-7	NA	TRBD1	TGCAGTGCTAGTCCACTCCCGGGACAGGGGGCTTACGAGCAGTACTTC	CSASPLPGQGAYEQYF
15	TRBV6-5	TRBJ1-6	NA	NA	TGTGCCAGCAGTTACTCGGCGGGGGCGGATTCACCCCTCCACTTT	CASSYSAGADSPLHF
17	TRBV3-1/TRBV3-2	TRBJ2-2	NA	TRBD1	TGTGCCAGCAGCCAGCTGGGACAGGACCCCAACACCGGGGAGCTGTTTTTT	CASSQLGQDPNTGELFF
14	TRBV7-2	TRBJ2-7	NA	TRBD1	TGTGCCAGCAGCCTTGGACAGGGGGCGGGTGAGCAGTACTTC	CASSLGQGAGEQYF
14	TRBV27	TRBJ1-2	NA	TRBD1	TGTGCCAGCAGAACAGGGGACAGAACCTATGGCTACACCTTC	CASRTGDRTYGYTF
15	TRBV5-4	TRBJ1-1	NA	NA	TGTGCCAGCAGCTTGTTACAGAGAGAACCCACTGAAGCTTTCTTT	CASSLLQREPTEAFF
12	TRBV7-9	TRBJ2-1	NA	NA	TGTGCCAGCAGCCCGGGGGGCCATGAGCAGTTCTTC	CASSPGGHEQFF
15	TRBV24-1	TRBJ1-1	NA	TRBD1	TGTGCCACCAGTGCCACGACAGGGGAGGGGACTGAAGCTTTCTTT	CATSATTGEGTEAFF
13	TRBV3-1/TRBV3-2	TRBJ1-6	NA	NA	TGTGCCAGCAGCCAAGAGGACTTTGGGCCCCTCCACTTT	CASSQEDFGPLHF
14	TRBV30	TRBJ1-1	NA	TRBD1	TGTGCCTGGACCCCAAAGACCGGGACAGGGGGCTCTTTCTTT	CAWTPKTGTGGSFF
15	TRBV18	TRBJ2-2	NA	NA	TGTGCCAGCTCACCTCAACAGGGGAACACCGGGGAGCTGTTTTTT	CASSPQQGNTGELFF
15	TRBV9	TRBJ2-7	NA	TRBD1	TGTGCCAGCAGCGTAGCACCGACAGGGAGACACGAGCAGTACTTC	CASSVAPTGRHEQYF
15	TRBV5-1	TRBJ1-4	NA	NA	TGCGCCAGCAGCGACCAGGGATTTGCTAATGAAAAACTGTTTTTT	CASSDQGFANEKLFF